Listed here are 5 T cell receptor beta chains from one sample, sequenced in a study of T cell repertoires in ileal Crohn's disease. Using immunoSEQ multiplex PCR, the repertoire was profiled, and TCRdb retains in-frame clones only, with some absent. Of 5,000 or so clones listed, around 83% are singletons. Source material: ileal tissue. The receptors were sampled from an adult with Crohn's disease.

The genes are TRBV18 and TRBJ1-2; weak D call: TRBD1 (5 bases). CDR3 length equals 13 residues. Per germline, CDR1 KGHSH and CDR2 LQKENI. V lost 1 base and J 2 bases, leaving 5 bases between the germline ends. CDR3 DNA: TGTGCCAGCTCACCACAGGGGAACTATGGCTACACCTTC. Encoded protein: CASSPQGNYGYTF.

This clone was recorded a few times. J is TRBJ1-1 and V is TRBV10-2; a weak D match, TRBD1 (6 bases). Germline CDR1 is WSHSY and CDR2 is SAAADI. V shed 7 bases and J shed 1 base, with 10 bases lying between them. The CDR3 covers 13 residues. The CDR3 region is CASTRTENTEAFF. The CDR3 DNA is TGCGCCAGCACCCGGACAGAGAACACTGAAGCTTTCTTT.

DNA for the CDR3: TGTGCCAGCAGCACCTGGACTAGCGGGAACCAAGAGACCCAGTACTTC. Translating it yields CASSTWTSGNQETQYF. This chain joins TRBV5-5 and TRBJ2-5; 12 bases fit TRBD2. The CDR3 runs 16 residues. From germline, CDR1 is SGHKS and CDR2 YYEKEE (reference sequence). Trimming took 4 bases from V and 0 from J; bases not matched to a gene: 4.

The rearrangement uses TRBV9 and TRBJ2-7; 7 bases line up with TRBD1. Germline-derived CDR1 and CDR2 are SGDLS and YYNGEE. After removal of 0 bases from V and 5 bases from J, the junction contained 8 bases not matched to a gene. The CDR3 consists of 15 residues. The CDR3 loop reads CASSVDGYQGDEQYF. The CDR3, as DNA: TGTGCCAGCAGCGTAGACGGCTACCAGGGGGACGAGCAGTACTTC.

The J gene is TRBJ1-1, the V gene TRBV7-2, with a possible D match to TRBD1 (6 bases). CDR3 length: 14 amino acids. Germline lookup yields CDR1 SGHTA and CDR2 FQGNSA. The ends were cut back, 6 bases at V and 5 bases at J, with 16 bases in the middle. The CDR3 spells CASRVTGSTTEAFF. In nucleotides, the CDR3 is TGTGCCAGCAGGGTAACAGGGTCAACGACTGAAGCTTTCTTT.